What follows describes a single TCR beta chain. This specimen comes from a study of control samples from healthy donors and cancer patients. Trimming removed 2 bases from V and 2 bases from J; junction bases left unmatched: 2. Germline CDR1 is SGHRS and CDR2 is YFSETQ. CDR3 length: 15 residues. Using immunoSEQ multiplex PCR, the repertoire was profiled, and TCRdb retains in-frame clones only, with some absent. This sample has roughly 120,000 clones, with approximately 95% found just once. The chain uses TRBV5-1 and TRBJ2-1; 9 bases match TRBD1. What was sequenced was blood. The source of this sequence is a man aged 25 to 45 in good health. The CDR3 DNA reads as TGCGCCAGCAGCTTCTGGGACAGGGCCTACAATGAGCAGTTCTTC. Protein: CASSFWDRAYNEQFF.